Listed below are T cell receptor beta chains from one sample, sequenced in a study of blood T cell repertoires in COVID-19. Using immunoSEQ multiplex PCR, the repertoire was profiled, and TCRdb retains in-frame clones only, with some absent. The table lists 470,000 or so clones, around 89% of them singletons. The material sequenced was peripheral blood. The receptors originated from a woman aged 25 to 39 with acute or convalescent COVID-19. The CDR3 runs from the conserved cysteine through the conserved F or W. The D gene is left open where the match is weak. Size values are once, few and many counts, or a class for expanded clones, and some rows have none.

clone size	V gene	D gene	J gene	CDR3 protein	CDR3 DNA
.	TRBV5-6	.	TRBJ1-4	CASSYRHRGTNEKLFF	TGTGCCAGCAGCTACCGCCATCGGGGTACTAATGAAAAACTGTTTTTT
few	TRBV5-1	.	TRBJ1-2	CASSLAPEAGYGYTF	TGCGCCAGCAGCTTGGCCCCGGAGGCAGGCTATGGCTACACCTTC
.	TRBV12-3/TRBV12-4	.	TRBJ2-1	CASKGNHEQFF	TGTGCCAGCAAGGGGAACCATGAGCAGTTCTTC
.	TRBV7-9	.	TRBJ1-1	CASSSGGASDMNTEAFF	TGTGCCAGCAGCTCCGGGGGGGCGTCGGATATGAACACTGAAGCTTTCTTT
.	TRBV10-3	.	TRBJ2-5	CAIGGGGETQYF	TGTGCCATCGGGGGAGGGGGGGAGACCCAGTACTTC
.	TRBV2	.	TRBJ1-3	CALYGGRNTIYF	TGTGCCCTCTACGGGGGGCGGAACACCATATATTTT
.	TRBV3-1/TRBV3-2	.	TRBJ2-3	CASSQARVSTDTQYF	TGTGCCAGCAGCCAGGCCCGGGTTAGCACAGATACGCAGTATTTT
.	TRBV24-1	TRBD2	TRBJ2-2	CATSEPGRTGELFF	TGTGCCACCAGTGAGCCCGGGAGGACCGGGGAGCTGTTTTTT
.	TRBV7-9	TRBD2	TRBJ2-7	CASSFGGKYEQYF	TGTGCCAGCAGCTTCGGGGGGAAGTACGAGCAGTACTTC
.	TRBV30	.	TRBJ1-2	CAWSAGLDYGYTF	TGTGCCTGGAGTGCAGGGCTCGACTATGGCTACACCTTC
.	TRBV11-3	TRBD2	TRBJ2-5	CASSLGSGGGQETQYF	TGTGCCAGCAGCTTAGGGAGCGGGGGTGGCCAAGAGACCCAGTACTTC
.	TRBV28	TRBD2	TRBJ2-3	CASCSGGVGADTQYF	TGTGCCAGTTGTAGCGGGGGGGTGGGAGCAGATACGCAGTATTTT
.	TRBV29-1	TRBD1	TRBJ1-1	CSVGTGGRTEAFF	TGCAGCGTGGGGACAGGGGGACGGACTGAAGCTTTCTTT
.	TRBV19	.	TRBJ1-1	CASSMYRETEAFF	TGTGCCAGTAGTATGTACAGGGAGACTGAAGCTTTCTTT
.	TRBV29-1	TRBD1	TRBJ2-3	CSVVIGRDRSTDTQYF	TGCAGCGTTGTAATCGGTAGGGACAGGAGCACAGATACGCAGTATTTT
.	TRBV4-2	TRBD1	TRBJ2-2	CASSPPDRDTGELFF	TGTGCCAGCAGCCCACCGGACAGGGACACCGGGGAGCTGTTTTTT